The next 4 T cell receptor beta chains were all read from a single sample in a study of T cells after yellow fever vaccination. TCRdb fed the 5' RACE reads into MiXCR, producing one record per CDR3 protein. The repertoire holds approximately 330,000 distinct CDR3 sequences, roughly 4.3% seen once, with around 25% in the top ten. The sample consisted of PBMCs, taken 5 days after the yellow fever booster vaccination. These receptors all come from a man aged 18 to 29 who received the YFV17D yellow fever vaccine.

Ten or more counts support this clonotype. The rearrangement uses TRBV4-1 and TRBJ2-1; D unresolved. Germline CDR1 and CDR2: MGHRA and YSYEKL. V shed 0 bases and J shed 12 bases, with 12 bases lying between them. The CDR3 extends over 13 amino acids. CDR3 region: CASSQEPPSGQFF. For the CDR3, the DNA is TGCGCCAGCAGCCAAGAGCCCCCTTCGGGGCAGTTCTTC.

The V gene is TRBV30, the J gene TRBJ2-3; no reliable D call. In germline, CDR1 is GTSNPN, CDR2 SVGIG (reference sequence). V gave up 3 bases and J gave up 0 bases, with 4 bases separating them. CDR3 length: 12 residues. For the CDR3, the DNA is TGTGCCTGGAGGGAGAGCACAGATACGCAGTATTTT. It encodes CAWRESTDTQYF.

This rearrangement joins TRBV5-6 to TRBJ1-1; D is unresolved. This CDR3 is built from 14 residues. Germline values: CDR1 SGHDT, CDR2 YYEEEE. Trimming removed 0 bases at V and 1 base at J, with 7 bases between. The CDR3 DNA reads as TGTGCCAGCAGCTTGGCCGGGTCGAACACTGAAGCTTTCTTT. Translation: CASSLAGSNTEAFF.

This rearrangement joins TRBV5-1 to TRBJ1-1; possible D gene TRBD1, 5 bases. The CDR3 has 15 amino acids. Per the germline V gene, CDR1 is SGHRS and CDR2 is YFSETQ. Deletions cut 0 bases from V and 6 bases from J, with 15 bases between. Here the CDR3 reads CASSLGGPRFSEAFF. In DNA form, the CDR3 reads TGCGCCAGCAGCTTGGGGGGACCAAGGTTCTCTGAAGCTTTCTTT.